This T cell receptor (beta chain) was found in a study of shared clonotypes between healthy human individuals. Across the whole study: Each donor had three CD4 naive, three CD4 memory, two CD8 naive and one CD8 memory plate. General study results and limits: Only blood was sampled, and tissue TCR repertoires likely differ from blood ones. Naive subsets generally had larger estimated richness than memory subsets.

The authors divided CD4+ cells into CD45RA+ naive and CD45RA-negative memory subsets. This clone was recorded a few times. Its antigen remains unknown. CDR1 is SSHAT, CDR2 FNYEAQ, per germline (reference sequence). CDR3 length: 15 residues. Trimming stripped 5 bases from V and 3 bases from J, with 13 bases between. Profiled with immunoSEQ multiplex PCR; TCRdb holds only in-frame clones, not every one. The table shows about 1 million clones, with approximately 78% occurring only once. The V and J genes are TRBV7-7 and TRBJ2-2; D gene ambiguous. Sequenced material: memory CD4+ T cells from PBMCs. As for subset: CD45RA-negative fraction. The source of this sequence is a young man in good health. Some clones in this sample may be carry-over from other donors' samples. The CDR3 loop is CASSNDGFYTGELFF. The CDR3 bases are TGTGCCAGCAGCAATGACGGTTTCTACACCGGGGAGCTGTTTTTT.